This paragraph reports one T cell receptor beta chain. Its specificity is unknown. The PCR contained 60 Vbeta and 13 Jbeta primers. The table came from immunoSEQ multiplex PCR; TCRdb's copy has only in-frame clones and leaves some out. The table lists about 140,000 clones, around 85% of them singletons, with roughly 10% in the top ten. This CDR3 has 14 amino acids. Trimming left V 5 bases short and J 0 bases short, with 8 bases between. Germline CDR1 and CDR2: MDHEN and SYDVKM. This sample stems from a study of cytomegalovirus exposure and HLA in healthy donors. Study in general: Out of 150 million to 200 million T cells, an earlier analysis found fewer than 140 million unique TCR beta sequences in total. Study-level findings and limits: Researchers counted around 170 TCR beta chains as cytomegalovirus-associated.

Although they were nominally healthy when sampled, donors likely had unrecorded immune exposures. The gene calls are TRBV28 and TRBJ1-5, with TRBD1 as a possible D gene (5 bases). Sequencing used PBMCs. The source is a woman aged 45-59 years in good health and CMV-seropositive. Written as DNA, the CDR3 is TGTGCCAGCAGTCCGACAGTTAGCAATCAGCCCCAGCATTTT. Protein sequence: CASSPTVSNQPQHF. Together with reference TRBV28 and TRBJ1-5, the CDR3 gives the full variable domain: DVKVTQSSRYLVKRTGEKVFLECVQDMDHENMFWYRQDPGLGLRLIYFSYDVKMKEKGDIPEGYSVSREKKERFSLILESASTNQTSMYLCASSPTVSNQPQHFGDGTRLSIL.